Given below is one TCR beta chain in context. TCRdb independently ran MiXCR on the 5' RACE reads; one entry per CDR3 protein. The sample contains a few hundred thousand distinct CDR3 sequences, 9.4% of which appear only once. The germline V gene has CDR1 MGHRA and CDR2 YSYEKL. Trimming removed 4 bases from V and 1 base from J, with 16 bases in between. The CDR3 consists of 16 residues. This specimen belongs to a study of T-cell memory formation after mild COVID-19. The TCR originated in a young man who had mild COVID-19 (a few samples of this study predate the infection). Cell type and time point are not known. The J gene is TRBJ1-1, the V gene TRBV4-1; D is uncertain. The specimen sequenced was PBMCs or a T cell subset sorted from them (not recorded which). CDR3 sequence reads: CASSPQRSGSNTEAFF. The CDR3 DNA reads TGCGCCAGCAGCCCGCAAAGATCCGGGTCGAACACTGAAGCTTTCTTT.